Following are 8 T cell receptor beta chains from one sample sequenced in a study of blood T cell repertoires in COVID-19. Data came from immunoSEQ multiplex PCR; TCRdb stores just in-frame clones and leaves some out. Of under 75,000 clones listed, over 70% are singletons. Source material: peripheral blood. The receptors stem from a human donor in a cohort sampled during active COVID-19.

The chain is built from TRBV5-1 and TRBJ2-7, with 9 bases fitting TRBD1. Germline loops: CDR1 SGHRS, CDR2 YFSETQ. This CDR3 has 16 residues. Trimming at V came to 0 bases and at J to 5 bases, leaving 9 bases not matched to a gene. This CDR3 is CASSLAPGQGFDEQYF. In DNA, the CDR3 is TGCGCCAGCAGCTTGGCACCAGGACAGGGGTTCGACGAGCAGTACTTC. Supplemented by reference TRBV5-1 and TRBJ2-7, the full variable domain reads KAGVTQTPRYLIKTRGQQVTLSCSPISGHRSVSWYQQTPGQGLQFLFEYFSETQRNKGNFPGRFSGRQFSNSRSEMNVSTLELGDSALYLCASSLAPGQGFDEQYFGPGTRLTVT.

The gene calls are TRBV29-1 and TRBJ2-2; tentatively, D is TRBD2 (5 bases). Germline lookup yields CDR1 SQVTM and CDR2 ANQGSEA. The CDR3 is 15 amino acids. V dropped 7 bases and J dropped 9 bases, with 24 bases sitting between them. The CDR3 here is CSAITPGKGYRELFF. The CDR3 nucleotides are TGCAGCGCCATAACCCCGGGGAAAGGCTACCGGGAGCTGTTTTTT.

The CDR3 nucleotides are TGCAGTGCTAGTCGTGATCCAGATAGCAATCAGCCCCAGCATTTT. This gives the protein CSASRDPDSNQPQHF. J is TRBJ1-5 and V is TRBV20-1; D remains ambiguous. Germline CDR1 and CDR2: DFQATT and SNEGSKA (reference sequence). The ends were cut back, 3 bases at V and 0 bases at J, with 12 bases in the middle. The CDR3 has 15 residues.

The chain uses TRBV4-1 and TRBJ1-2, with TRBD1 matching 9 bases. Trimming at V came to 3 bases and at J to 4 bases, leaving 12 bases not matched to a gene. Germline V gene sequence: CDR1 MGHRA, CDR2 YSYEKL. The CDR3 length is 17 residues. The CDR3 nucleotides read TGCGCCAGCAGCCAGACTTCCGGGACAGGGACGGCCTATGGCTACACCTTC. Protein: CASSQTSGTGTAYGYTF.

This clone occurred a few times. This sequence joins TRBV7-3 and TRBJ2-7, with 10 nucleotides matching TRBD1. With 5 bases clipped from V and 5 bases from J, the junction kept 9 bases outside the gene matches. The CDR3 consists of 15 residues. Looked up from germline, CDR1 is SGHTA and CDR2 is FQGTGA. CDR3 sequence: CASSRTTGGIDEQYF. The CDR3 region has the DNA TGTGCCAGCAGCCGCACGACAGGGGGCATCGACGAGCAGTACTTC. The full variable domain, in which reference TRBV7-3 and TRBJ2-7 provide the parts outside the CDR3, is GAGVSQTPSNKVTEKGKYVELRCDPISGHTALYWYRQSLGQGPEFLIYFQGTGAADDSGLPNDRFFAVRPEGSVSTLKIQRTERGDSAVYLCASSRTTGGIDEQYFGPGTRLTVT.

This clone was counted only a few times. This chain joins TRBV11-2 and TRBJ2-7; 9 bases agree with TRBD2. The CDR3 extends over 15 amino acids. V dropped 4 bases and J dropped 6; count of bases not matched to a gene: 10. Looked up from germline, CDR1 is SGHAT and CDR2 is FQNNGV. Here the CDR3 DNA reads TGTGCCAGCAGCTCCACTAGCGGGCTGCGAGGCGAGCAGTACTTC. Translating gives CASSSTSGLRGEQYF.

This chain uses TRBV30 with TRBJ2-3, with D maybe TRBD2 (6 bases). CDR3 length equals 14 residues. Between the trimmed V and J ends, which lost 0 bases and 3 bases, there was a span of 10 bases. CDR1 GTSNPN and CDR2 SVGIG come from the germline V gene (reference sequence). CDR3 amino acids: CAWSVGGNTDTQYF. The CDR3 DNA is TGTGCCTGGAGTGTAGGCGGGAATACAGATACGCAGTATTTT.

The chain employs TRBV4-2 and TRBJ1-5, with 9 nucleotides matching TRBD1. The CDR3 is made up of 13 amino acids. Germline assignment: CDR1 LGHNA and CDR2 YNFKEQ. Trimming at V came to 4 bases and at J to 10 bases, leaving 5 bases not matched to a gene. The CDR3 is CASSRDRERPQHF. The CDR3 nucleotides read TGTGCCAGCAGCCGGGACAGGGAGCGACCCCAGCATTTT.